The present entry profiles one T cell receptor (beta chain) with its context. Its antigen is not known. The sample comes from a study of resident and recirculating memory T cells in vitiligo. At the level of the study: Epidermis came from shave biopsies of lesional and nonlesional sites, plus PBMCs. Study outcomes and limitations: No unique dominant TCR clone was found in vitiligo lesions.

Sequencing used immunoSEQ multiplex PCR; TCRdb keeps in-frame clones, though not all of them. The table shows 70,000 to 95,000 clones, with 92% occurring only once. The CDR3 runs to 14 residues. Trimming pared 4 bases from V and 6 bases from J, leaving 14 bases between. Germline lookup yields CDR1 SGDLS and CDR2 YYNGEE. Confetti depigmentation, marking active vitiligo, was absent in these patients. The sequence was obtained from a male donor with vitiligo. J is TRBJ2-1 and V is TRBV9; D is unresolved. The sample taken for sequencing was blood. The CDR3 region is CASSTSLVVNEQFF. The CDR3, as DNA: TGTGCCAGCAGCACCTCCTTGGTAGTCAATGAGCAGTTCTTC. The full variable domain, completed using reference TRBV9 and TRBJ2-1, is DSGVTQTPKHLITATGQRVTLRCSPRSGDLSVYWYQQSLDQGLQFLIQYYNGEERAKGNILERFSAQQFPDLHSELNLSSLELGDSALYFCASSTSLVVNEQFFGPGTRLTVL.